Below are 15 T cell receptor beta chains sequenced from a single sample in a study of graft-versus-host responses after intestinal transplantation. The repertoire was sequenced with immunoSEQ multiplex PCR; TCRdb's copy has only in-frame clones and lacks some. The sample lists roughly 100,000 clones; 90% to 95% were seen once. Their cognate antigens are unknown. Here the sequenced sample was unstimulated CD8+ T cells sorted from spleen or lymph node cells, taken before intestinal transplant. The receptors come from a human donor who received an intestinal transplant.

This clone has only a few counts. The chain carries TRBV4-1 and TRBJ2-7; D is perhaps TRBD1 or TRBD2 (5 bases each). Per germline, CDR1 MGHRA and CDR2 YSYEKL. The germline V and J ends were trimmed by 0 bases and 12 bases, with 21 bases remaining between them. The CDR3 contains 15 residues. The CDR3 DNA reads as TGCGCCAGCAGCCAAGAGGGACCGATCTACGGGCTGGTGTACTTC. Residues: CASSQEGPIYGLVYF.

V is TRBV9 and J is TRBJ1-3; D is ambiguous. The CDR3 loop spans 15 amino acids. Germline V gives CDR1 SGDLS, CDR2 YYNGEE. Trimming left V 3 bases short and J 3 bases short, with 13 bases between. The CDR3 protein is CASSEQFDGGNTIYF. For the CDR3, the DNA is TGTGCCAGCAGCGAACAGTTCGATGGTGGAAACACCATATATTTT.

V usage is TRBV29-1 and J usage is TRBJ2-3; tentative D call: TRBD2 (5 bases). CDR1 is SQVTM, CDR2 ANQGSEA, per germline. CDR3 length: 12 residues. V was trimmed by 2 bases and J by 7 bases, leaving 10 bases between them. Here the CDR3 DNA reads TGCAGCGTTGAAAAGGGCGGGTATACGCAGTATTTT. Its protein product is CSVEKGGYTQYF.

The chain uses TRBV12-2 and TRBJ2-3. TRBV12-2 counts as a pseudogene. The CDR3 consists of 15 residues. Written as DNA, the CDR3 is TGTGCAAGTCGCTTACGGTGGTGGGTCTCGGATACGCAGTATTTT. Residues: CASRLRWWVSDTQYF.

In this sample, this clone turned up once. The V and J genes are TRBV18 and TRBJ2-5; 8 positions agree with TRBD1. This CDR3 has 13 amino acids. V trimming: 6 bases; J trimming: 5 bases; junction bases outside the gene matches: 5. The germline V gene has CDR1 KGHSH and CDR2 LQKENI. CDR3 DNA: TGTGCCAGCTCCCTGACAGGGGAGGAGACCCAGTACTTC. Encoded protein: CASSLTGEETQYF.

The genes are TRBV10-3 and TRBJ1-3; no definite D call. The germline gives CDR1 ENHRY, CDR2 SYGVKD. V lost 9 bases to trimming and J lost 0 bases, with 9 bases between them. The CDR3 contains 13 residues. This CDR3 reads CAMRTGSGNTIYF. The CDR3 DNA reads TGTGCCATGCGGACGGGCTCTGGAAACACCATATATTTT.

A single count supports this clone. The V and J genes are TRBV9 and TRBJ1-2; the match to TRBD1 covers 8 bases. Trimming took 2 bases from V and 6 from J; bases not matched to a gene: 9. The length of the CDR3 is 15 residues. Germline V lookup: CDR1 SGDLS, CDR2 YYNGEE. The CDR3 loop is CASSVTITGGNGYTF. CDR3 nucleotides: TGTGCCAGCAGCGTGACAATTACAGGGGGTAATGGCTACACCTTC. Complete variable domain (other parts from reference TRBV9 and TRBJ1-2): DSGVTQTPKHLITATGQRVTLRCSPRSGDLSVYWYQQSLDQGLQFLIQYYNGEERAKGNILERFSAQQFPDLHSELNLSSLELGDSALYFCASSVTITGGNGYTFGSGTRLTVV.

The chain joins TRBV7-2 to TRBJ2-2; 9 bases match TRBD2. The CDR3 extends over 16 amino acids. With V trimmed by 5 bases and J by 5 bases, 9 bases remained unmatched. CDR1 and CDR2 (germline): SGHTA, FQGNSA. The CDR3 region has the DNA TGTGCCAGCAGCCTCAGTCTAGCGGGGCCAACCGGGGAGCTGTTTTTT. Encoded protein: CASSLSLAGPTGELFF.

This clone was seen a handful of times. V and J are TRBV7-6 and TRBJ1-3, with D unresolved. CDR3 length equals 13 residues. Looked up from germline, CDR1 is SGHVS and CDR2 is FNYEAQ. Trimming shortened V by 6 bases and J by 0 bases, and 6 bases separated the two germline ends. CDR3 sequence reads: CASSRGSGNTIYF. In DNA, the CDR3 is TGTGCCAGCAGTCGGGGCTCTGGAAACACCATATATTTT.

The rearrangement links TRBV9 to TRBJ2-7; tentative D call: TRBD1 (5 bases). The V end lost 0 bases, the J end lost 4 bases, and 17 bases lay between the germline ends. CDR3 length: 16 residues. Germline V gives CDR1 SGDLS, CDR2 YYNGEE. CDR3 sequence (DNA): TGTGCCAGCAGCGTAGGTAGGGGCCCATGGGATTACGAGCAGTACTTC. The encoded protein is CASSVGRGPWDYEQYF.

The V gene is TRBV2, the J gene TRBJ1-4; the match to TRBD1 covers 7 bases. CDR1 is SNHLY, CDR2 FYNNEI, per germline. This CDR3 has 15 residues. J lost 5 bases, V lost 3 bases, and 6 bases had no gene match. The CDR3 DNA follows: TGTGCCAGCAGTGATTTTCAGACAGGGAATGAAAAACTGTTTTTT. Protein product: CASSDFQTGNEKLFF.

This chain joins TRBV4-1 and TRBJ1-6, with D unresolved. Germline-derived CDR1 and CDR2 are MGHRA and YSYEKL. This CDR3 has 20 amino acids. Trimming removed 1 base from V and 0 bases from J, with 19 bases in between. The CDR3 is CASSQADEATRSSYNSPLHF. The CDR3 nucleotides are TGCGCCAGCAGCCAAGCTGATGAGGCGACCAGGAGCTCCTATAATTCACCCCTCCACTTT.

V usage is TRBV7-9 and J usage is TRBJ1-1, with TRBD1 matching 10 bases. Germline trimming cut 5 bases from V and 4 bases from J; bases unmatched to any gene: 19. From germline, CDR1 is SEHNR and CDR2 FQNEAQ (reference sequence). The CDR3 loop spans 19 amino acids. For the CDR3, the DNA is TGTGCCAGCAGCCCAGGACCGGGACAGGGGTTAAGGCAGAGCACTGAAGCTTTCTTT. Translating it yields CASSPGPGQGLRQSTEAFF.

In its sample, this clone was seen once. The rearrangement links TRBV19 to TRBJ1-5, with no clear D. Trimming stripped 1 base from V and 1 base from J, with 11 bases between. CDR1 is LNHDA, CDR2 SQIVND, per germline (reference sequence). The CDR3 extends over 16 amino acids. CDR3 nucleotides: TGTGCCAGTAGTATAGCCGGTCTGGGGAGCAATCAGCCCCAGCATTTT. As protein: CASSIAGLGSNQPQHF.

The chain carries TRBV28 and TRBJ1-2; D may be TRBD1 (6 bases). CDR1 is MDHEN and CDR2 is SYDVKM in the germline V gene. Between the trimmed V and J ends, which lost 2 bases and 4 bases, there was a span of 11 bases. This CDR3 contains 14 residues. CDR3 sequence reads: CASSLRGDIYGYTF. CDR3 nucleotide sequence: TGTGCCAGCAGTTTAAGAGGGGACATCTATGGCTACACCTTC.